Detailed here is one TCR beta chain. Its antigen is unidentified. TCRdb independently ran MiXCR on the 5' RACE reads; one entry per CDR3 protein. The table lists 400,000 to 450,000 distinct CDR3 sequences, roughly 18% of them singletons, with around a fifth in the top ten. These data are taken from a study of T-cell memory formation after mild COVID-19. Study-level background: TCR clusters showed largely donor specificity.

Germline values: CDR1 SGHTA, CDR2 FQGNSA. The CDR3 sequence is 14 residues long. Trimming cost V 3 bases and J 5 bases; bases outside gene matches: 5. Study-level results: Contracting clones from day 15 to 85 had balanced CD4/CD8; later expanders favoured CD4+. Pre-infection memory already had some responding clones, implying cross-reactive memory joined.

The clonotype comes from a man younger than 30 who had mild COVID-19 (a few samples of this study predate the infection). Cell type and time point are not known. The specimen sequenced was PBMCs or a T cell subset sorted from them (not recorded which). The chain recombines TRBV7-2 with TRBJ2-5, with 8 positions matching TRBD2. In DNA form, the CDR3 reads TGTGCCAGCAGCTTCGCGGGGGGCTGGGAGACCCAGTACTTC. Protein: CASSFAGGWETQYF.